A selection of T cell receptor beta chains follows, all from one sample in a study of T cell changes during pregnancy in multiple sclerosis. TCRdb's copy holds only in-frame clones and misses some; the assay was immunoSEQ multiplex PCR. The sample holds about 130,000 clones, about 95% seen once. The sequences come from peripheral blood, collected after pregnancy. These receptors were taken from a female donor with multiple sclerosis, enrolled in a pregnancy study. Both conserved end residues are part of each CDR3. The D gene is left open where the match is weak. Size is stated for part of the rows, as once, few or many counts, or as a class when the clone is expanded.

TRBV2	.	.	12	TRBJ1-4	TGTGCCAGCAACCCACAGGGCCGAGGGCTGTTTTTT	CASNPQGRGLFF
TRBV29-1	TRBD2	.	16	TRBJ2-3	TGCAGCGTTGGAGGGACTAGCGGGACTGGCACAGATACGCAGTATTTT	CSVGGTSGTGTDTQYF
TRBV9	.	.	14	TRBJ2-7	TGTGCCAGCACCCCCGGCGGGGAACACTACGAGCAGTACTTC	CASTPGGEHYEQYF
TRBV5-1	TRBD2	few	18	TRBJ2-2	TGCGCCAGCAGCCTGGGACTAGCGGGAGGACGCGGCACCGGGGAGCTGTTTTTT	CASSLGLAGGRGTGELFF
TRBV6-1	.	.	13	TRBJ1-5	TGTGCCAGCAGTGAATTTAGTAATCAGCCCCAGCATTTT	CASSEFSNQPQHF
TRBV4-2	.	.	13	TRBJ2-7	TGTGCCAGCAGCCAAGATCAGACAGCCGAGCAGTACTTC	CASSQDQTAEQYF
TRBV30	TRBD1	.	16	TRBJ1-1	TGTGCCTGGAGCGGGACAGGGGGTGGTGGGAACACTGAAGCTTTCTTT	CAWSGTGGGGNTEAFF
TRBV18	TRBD1	.	14	TRBJ2-3	TGTGCCAGCTCCCTTGCGACAGGGGCAGATACGCAGTATTTT	CASSLATGADTQYF
TRBV28	TRBD1	once	14	TRBJ1-2	TGTGCCACCGGGACAGGGGGCCTGTCCTATGGCTACACCTTC	CATGTGGLSYGYTF
TRBV5-1	.	.	14	TRBJ2-7	TGCGCCAGCAGCTTCTACGGAGGGCCCTACGAGCAGTACTTC	CASSFYGGPYEQYF
TRBV9	TRBD1	.	14	TRBJ2-5	TGTGCCAGCAGCATTGGGACAGGGGGGGAGACCCAGTACTTC	CASSIGTGGETQYF
TRBV5-4	TRBD1	once	16	TRBJ1-2	TGTGCCAGCAGCTTGGAGCGGGGACAGGGTCGCTCTGGCTACACCTTC	CASSLERGQGRSGYTF
TRBV19	TRBD1	.	14	TRBJ1-2	TGTGCCAGTAGTATAGAGATCACAGGGGTTGGCTACACCTTC	CASSIEITGVGYTF
TRBV9	.	.	12	TRBJ2-1	TGTGCCAGCAGCGTAGATAGGAGAGAGCAGTTCTTC	CASSVDRREQFF
TRBV5-6	.	.	15	TRBJ1-5	TGTGCCAGCAGCTTGGCCGGCGGTAGCAATCAGCCCCAGCATTTT	CASSLAGGSNQPQHF